This T cell receptor (beta chain) was sequenced in a study of blood T cell repertoires in COVID-19. Recruits, aged roughly 18 to 89 years, lived in 20 to 30 US areas. TCRdb keeps only in-frame clones here, not all; method: immunoSEQ multiplex PCR. This sample has 200,000 to 250,000 clones, with 84% found just once. CDR1 is MNHNS, CDR2 SASEGT, per germline. The CDR3 contains 12 residues. Trimming shortened V by 3 bases and J by 13 bases, and 13 bases separated the two germline ends. The V gene is TRBV6-1, the J gene TRBJ2-1; possibly TRBD1 for D (5 bases). The sequence was obtained from a man aged 55-75 years who had recovered from COVID-19. The source material was PBMCs or T cells enriched from blood (not recorded which). This CDR3 reads CASSDSWGSQFF. The DNA of the CDR3 is TGTGCCAGCAGTGATAGTTGGGGCTCCCAGTTCTTC.